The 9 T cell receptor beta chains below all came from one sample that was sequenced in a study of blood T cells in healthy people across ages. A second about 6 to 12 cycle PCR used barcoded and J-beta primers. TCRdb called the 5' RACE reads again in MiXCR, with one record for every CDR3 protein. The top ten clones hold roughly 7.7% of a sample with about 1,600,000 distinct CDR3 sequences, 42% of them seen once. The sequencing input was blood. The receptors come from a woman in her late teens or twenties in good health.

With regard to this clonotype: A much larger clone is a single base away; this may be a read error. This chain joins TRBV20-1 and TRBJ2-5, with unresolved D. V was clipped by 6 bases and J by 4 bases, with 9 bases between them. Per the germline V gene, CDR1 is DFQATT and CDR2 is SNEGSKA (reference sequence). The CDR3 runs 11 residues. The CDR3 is CSARNGETQYF. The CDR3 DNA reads TGCAGTGCGAGAAACGGAGAGACCCAGTACTTC.

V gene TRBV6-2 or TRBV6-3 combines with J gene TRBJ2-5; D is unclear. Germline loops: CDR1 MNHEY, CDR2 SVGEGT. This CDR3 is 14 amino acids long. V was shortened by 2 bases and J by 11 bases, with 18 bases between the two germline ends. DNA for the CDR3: TGTGCCAGCAGTTACGGTTTCGGCAACAATGAGCAGTACTTC. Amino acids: CASSYGFGNNEQYF.

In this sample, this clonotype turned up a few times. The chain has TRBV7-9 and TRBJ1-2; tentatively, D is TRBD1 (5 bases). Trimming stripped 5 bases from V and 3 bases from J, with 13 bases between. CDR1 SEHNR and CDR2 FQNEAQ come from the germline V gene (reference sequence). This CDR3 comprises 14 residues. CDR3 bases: TGTGCCAGCAGCAGAGACAGCGACGACTATGGCTACACCTTC. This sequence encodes CASSRDSDDYGYTF.

The CDR3 DNA sequence: TGTGCCAGCAGCAAAGACTACAATGAGCAGTTCTTC. Translation: CASSKDYNEQFF. The chain joins TRBV6-1 to TRBJ2-1; D gene unclear. The CDR3 spans 12 residues. The germline V and J ends were trimmed by 6 bases and 3 bases, with 6 bases remaining between them. Germline V gene lookup returns CDR1 MNHNS and CDR2 SASEGT.

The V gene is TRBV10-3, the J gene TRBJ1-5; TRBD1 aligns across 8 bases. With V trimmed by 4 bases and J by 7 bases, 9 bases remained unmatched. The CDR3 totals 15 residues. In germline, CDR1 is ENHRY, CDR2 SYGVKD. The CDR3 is CAISVSDREGQPQHF. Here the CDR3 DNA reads TGTGCCATCAGTGTTTCGGACAGGGAGGGACAGCCCCAGCATTTT.

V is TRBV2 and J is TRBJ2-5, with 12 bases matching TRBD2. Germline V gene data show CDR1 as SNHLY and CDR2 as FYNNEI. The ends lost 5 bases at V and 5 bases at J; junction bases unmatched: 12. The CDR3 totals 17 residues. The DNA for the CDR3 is TGTGCCAGCAGTAGCCTAGCGGGAGGGCCCTCAACGGAGACCCAGTACTTC. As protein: CASSSLAGGPSTETQYF.

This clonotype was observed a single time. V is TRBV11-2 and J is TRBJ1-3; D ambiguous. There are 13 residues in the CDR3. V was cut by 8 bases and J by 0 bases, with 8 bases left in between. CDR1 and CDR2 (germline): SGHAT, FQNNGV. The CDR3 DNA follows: TGTGCCAGCTCGAAGTTCTCTGGAAACACCATATATTTT. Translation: CASSKFSGNTIYF.

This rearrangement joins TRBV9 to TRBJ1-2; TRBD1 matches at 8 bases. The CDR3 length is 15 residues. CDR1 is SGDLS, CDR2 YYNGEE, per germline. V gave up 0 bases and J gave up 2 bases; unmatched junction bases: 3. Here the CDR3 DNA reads TGTGCCAGCAGCGTAGCTCAGGGGGCCAACTATGGCTACACCTTC. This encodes CASSVAQGANYGYTF. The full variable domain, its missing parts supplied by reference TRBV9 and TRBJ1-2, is DSGVTQTPKHLITATGQRVTLRCSPRSGDLSVYWYQQSLDQGLQFLIQYYNGEERAKGNILERFSAQQFPDLHSELNLSSLELGDSALYFCASSVAQGANYGYTFGSGTRLTVV.

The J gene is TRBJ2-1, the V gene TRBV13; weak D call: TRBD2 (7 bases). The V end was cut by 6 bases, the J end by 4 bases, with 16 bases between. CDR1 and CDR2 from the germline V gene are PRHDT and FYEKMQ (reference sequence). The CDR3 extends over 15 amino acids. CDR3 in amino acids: CASRLGGGSYNEQFF. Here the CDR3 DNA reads TGTGCCAGCAGGCTTGGGGGGGGCTCGTACAATGAGCAGTTCTTC.